Each of the 9 T cell receptor beta chains below was sequenced from the same sample in a study of blood T cell repertoires in COVID-19. The assay was immunoSEQ multiplex PCR, and TCRdb's table has in-frame clones only and misses some. The table includes about 55,000 clones, approximately 85% detected once. The specimen was peripheral blood. The receptors shown here come from a human donor in a cohort sampled during active COVID-19.

For the CDR3, the DNA is TGTGCCAGCAGCTTAATTACGTCTAGCGGATATCAAGAGACCCAGTACTTC. Protein: CASSLITSSGYQETQYF. The V call is TRBV11-2, the J call TRBJ2-5; TRBD2 agrees at 7 bases. CDR3 length: 17 amino acids. The V gene end was trimmed by 2 bases and the J gene end by 2 bases; junction bases not matched to a gene: 11. The germline CDR1 and CDR2 sequences are SGHAT and FQNNGV.

This rearrangement joins TRBV11-2 to TRBJ1-3; D gene ambiguous. The V and J ends lost 5 bases and 0 bases respectively, with 11 bases between them. This CDR3 region has 15 residues. Germline V gene lookup returns CDR1 SGHAT and CDR2 FQNNGV. CDR3 sequence: CASSRGWDSGNTIYF. The CDR3 nucleotides are TGTGCCAGCAGCCGAGGGTGGGACTCTGGAAACACCATATATTTT.

This chain links TRBV7-9 with TRBJ2-7, with TRBD2 as a possible D gene (6 bases). The V gene's germline CDR1 is SEHNR and CDR2 FQNEAQ (reference sequence). Between the trimmed V and J ends, which lost 1 base and 9 bases, there was a span of 13 bases. The CDR3 has 13 residues. This CDR3 reads CASSLDSGDRQYF. CDR3 bases: TGTGCCAGCAGCTTAGATTCGGGGGATCGGCAGTACTTC. Full variable domain (remainder filled in from reference TRBV7-9 and TRBJ2-7): DTGVSQNPRHKITKRGQNVTFRCDPISEHNRLYWYRQTLGQGPEFLTYFQNEAQLEKSRLLSDRFSAERPKGSFSTLEIQRTEQGDSAMYLCASSLDSGDRQYFGPGTRLTVT.

Only one count was recorded for this clone. This chain links TRBV11-2 with TRBJ2-5; tentatively, D is TRBD2 (5 bases). V shed 5 bases and J shed 0 bases, with 13 bases lying between them. Looked up from germline, CDR1 is SGHAT and CDR2 is FQNNGV. The CDR3 runs 15 residues. The CDR3 here is CASSRLAQYQETQYF. The DNA for the CDR3 is TGTGCCAGCAGCCGGCTAGCTCAGTACCAAGAGACCCAGTACTTC.

V usage is TRBV28 and J usage is TRBJ2-3; 7 nucleotides line up with TRBD2. This CDR3 comprises 14 residues. Trimming took 4 bases from V and 4 from J; bases not matched to a gene: 5. Germline CDR1 reads MDHEN; CDR2 reads SYDVKM. The CDR3 loop reads CASSWAGAADTQYF. CDR3 in DNA: TGTGCCAGCAGTTGGGCGGGAGCAGCAGATACGCAGTATTTT.

This chain links TRBV5-4 with TRBJ1-5, with unresolved D. There are 15 residues in the CDR3. Germline CDR1 reads SGHNT; CDR2 reads YYREEE (reference sequence). V was trimmed by 2 bases and J by 0 bases, leaving 9 bases between them. CDR3 DNA: TGTGCCAGCAGCTTCGACGGAGATAGCAATCAGCCCCAGCATTTT. Residues: CASSFDGDSNQPQHF.

This chain joins TRBV11-3 and TRBJ2-1; weak D call: TRBD2 (5 bases). The CDR3 runs 14 residues. With 5 bases removed from V and 2 bases from J, the gap between germline ends came to 10 bases. Germline V lookup: CDR1 SGHNT, CDR2 YENEEA. CDR3 nucleotides: TGTGCCAGCAGCGCTTCCGGGGCCTACAATGAGCAGTTCTTC. It specifies CASSASGAYNEQFF.

The V call is TRBV10-3, the J call TRBJ1-4; 10 nucleotides match TRBD1. Germline CDR1 and CDR2: ENHRY and SYGVKD. The V segment lost 6 bases and the J segment 6 bases; nucleotides outside the gene matches: 4. The CDR3 consists of 14 residues. As DNA, the CDR3 is TGTGCCATCAGACCCGGACAGGGGGATGAAAAACTGTTTTTT. Its translation is CAIRPGQGDEKLFF.

The CDR3 loop reads CASSSNRDSYEQYF. In DNA form, the CDR3 reads TGTGCCAGCAGCTCCAACCGGGACAGCTACGAGCAGTACTTC. The V call is TRBV7-9, the J call TRBJ2-7, with 7 bases lining up with TRBD1. This CDR3 has 14 residues. The germline V gene encodes CDR1 SEHNR and CDR2 FQNEAQ (reference sequence). J gave up 3 bases and V 4 bases, and 6 bases lay outside the gene matches.